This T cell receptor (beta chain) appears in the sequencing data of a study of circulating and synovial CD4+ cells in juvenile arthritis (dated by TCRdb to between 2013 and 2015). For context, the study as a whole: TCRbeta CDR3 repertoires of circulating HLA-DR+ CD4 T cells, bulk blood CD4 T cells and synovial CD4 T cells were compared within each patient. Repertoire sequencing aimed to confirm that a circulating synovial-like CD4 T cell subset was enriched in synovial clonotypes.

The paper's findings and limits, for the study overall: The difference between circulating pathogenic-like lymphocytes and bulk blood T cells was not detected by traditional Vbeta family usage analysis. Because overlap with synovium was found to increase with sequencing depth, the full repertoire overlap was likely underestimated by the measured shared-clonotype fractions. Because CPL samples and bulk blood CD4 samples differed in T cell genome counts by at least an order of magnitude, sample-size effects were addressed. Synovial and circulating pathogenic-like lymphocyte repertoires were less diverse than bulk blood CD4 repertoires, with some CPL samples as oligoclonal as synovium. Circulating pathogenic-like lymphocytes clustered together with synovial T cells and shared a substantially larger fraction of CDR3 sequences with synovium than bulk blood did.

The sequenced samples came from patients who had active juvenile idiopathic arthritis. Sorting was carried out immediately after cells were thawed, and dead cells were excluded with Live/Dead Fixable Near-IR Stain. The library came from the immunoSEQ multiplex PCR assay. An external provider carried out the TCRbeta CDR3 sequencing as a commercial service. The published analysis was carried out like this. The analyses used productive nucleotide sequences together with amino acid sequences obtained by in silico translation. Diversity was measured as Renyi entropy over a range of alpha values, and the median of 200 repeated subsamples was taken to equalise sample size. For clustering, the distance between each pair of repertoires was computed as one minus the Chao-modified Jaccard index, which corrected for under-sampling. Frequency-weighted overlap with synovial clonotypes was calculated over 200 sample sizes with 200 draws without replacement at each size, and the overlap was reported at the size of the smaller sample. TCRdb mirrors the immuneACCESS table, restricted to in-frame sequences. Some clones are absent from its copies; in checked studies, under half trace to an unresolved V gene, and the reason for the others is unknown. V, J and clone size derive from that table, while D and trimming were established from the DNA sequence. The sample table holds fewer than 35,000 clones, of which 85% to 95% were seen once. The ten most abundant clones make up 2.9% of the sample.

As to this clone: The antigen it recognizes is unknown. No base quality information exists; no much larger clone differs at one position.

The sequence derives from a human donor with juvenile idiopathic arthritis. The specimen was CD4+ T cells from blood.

The DNA is as follows: TGTGCCAGCAGTTACCCGACAGGTACCTCCTACAATGAGCAGTTCTTC. Translated, this gives CASSYPTGTSYNEQFF. The chain was built from TRBV28 and TRBJ2-1; 6 matching bases give a weak D call of TRBD1. The germline V gene specifies MDHEN as CDR1 and SYDVKM as CDR2. The CDR3 holds 16 amino acids from the cysteine to the phenylalanine. The read is trimmed to its CDR3 DNA, 48 bases read in frame from base 1. Trimming removed 4 bases from V and 0 bases from J, leaving 13 bases between the germline ends.